The clone carrying this T cell receptor beta chain appeared a single time. Only in-frame clones appear in the TCRdb table, and some are missing; sequencing was by immunoSEQ multiplex PCR. Among 140,000 to 150,000 clones listed, about 89% were seen once. These data come from a study of blood T cell repertoires in COVID-19. This TCR derives from a man aged 60 to 75 who had recovered from COVID-19. The specimen sequenced was PBMCs or T cells enriched from blood (not recorded which).

The CDR3 nucleotides read TGTGCCAGCAGGCAAGGACGGACAACCTACGAGCAGTACTTC. Protein sequence: CASRQGRTTYEQYF. This chain connects TRBV7-8 to TRBJ2-7; D might be TRBD1 (5 bases). CDR3 length: 14 amino acids. CDR1 is SGHVS, CDR2 FQNEAQ, per germline. V was trimmed by 6 bases and J by 2 bases, leaving 14 bases between them.